Following are 20 T cell receptor beta chains from one sample sequenced in a study of shared clonotypes between healthy human individuals. The protocol was immunoSEQ multiplex PCR, while the TCRdb copy is restricted to in-frame clones and leaves out a portion. This sample has roughly 2.5 million clones, with just over 90% found just once. Material for sequencing was naive CD4+ T cells sorted from blood. As to subset: CD45RA+ positively selected. These receptors were obtained from a man aged 18 to 30 in good health.

The V call is TRBV10-3, the J call TRBJ2-7; TRBD2 matches 12 bases. There are 14 residues in the CDR3. Germline assignment: CDR1 ENHRY and CDR2 SYGVKD. V lost 10 bases to trimming and J lost 1 base; unmatched junction nucleotides: 5. CDR3 DNA sequence: TGTGCCACGCGACTAGCGGGAGATTCCTACGAGCAGTACTTC. Protein sequence: CATRLAGDSYEQYF.

The chain combines TRBV6-1 with TRBJ2-6; no reliable D call. Between the trimmed V and J ends, which lost 4 bases and 0 bases, there was a span of 16 bases. Germline V gives CDR1 MNHNS, CDR2 SASEGT. CDR3 length equals 18 residues. CDR3 DNA: TGTGCCAGCAGTGTCCCGGCCTTCAGCCTCTCTGGGGCCAACGTCCTGACTTTC. This translates into CASSVPAFSLSGANVLTF.

This clone was counted a single time. The chain couples TRBV5-5 to TRBJ2-3; D is ambiguous. V lost 4 bases and J lost 6, with 6 bases in between. The CDR3 extends over 11 amino acids. CDR1 is SGHKS, CDR2 YYEKEE, per germline (reference sequence). The CDR3 loop is CASSNPDTQYF. CDR3 DNA: TGTGCCAGCAGCAACCCGGATACGCAGTATTTT. The variable domain in full, completed from reference TRBV5-5 and TRBJ2-3, reads DAGVTQSPTHLIKTRGQQVTLRCSPISGHKSVSWYQQVLGQGPQFIFQYYEKEERGRGNFPDRFSARQFPNYSSELNVNALLLGDSALYLCASSNPDTQYFGPGTRLTVL.

This chain links TRBV28 with TRBJ2-3, with 12 bases lining up with TRBD2. Looked up from germline, CDR1 is MDHEN and CDR2 is SYDVKM. Trimming at V came to 5 bases and at J to 4 bases, leaving 7 bases not matched to a gene. The CDR3 is 16 residues long. In nucleotides, the CDR3 is TGTGCCAGCAGTCTTTGGACTAGCGGGGCCGCAGATACGCAGTATTTT. Protein: CASSLWTSGAADTQYF.

This rearrangement joins TRBV6-5 to TRBJ1-1; no reliable D call. Deletions cut 6 bases from V and 7 bases from J, with 18 bases between. This CDR3 region has 14 residues. Germline lookup yields CDR1 MNHEY and CDR2 SVGAGI. The CDR3 DNA reads TGTGCCAGCAGCCTCCCCGGACGGCCCGATGAAGCTTTCTTT. Translated, it gives CASSLPGRPDEAFF.

The CDR3 here is CASNRGAWETQYF. The CDR3 DNA reads as TGTGCCAGCAATCGGGGGGCGTGGGAGACCCAGTACTTC. The chain carries TRBV6-1 and TRBJ2-5; TRBD2 is a possible D gene (7 bases). The CDR3 runs 13 residues. Germline CDR1 reads MNHNS; CDR2 reads SASEGT. V was cut by 7 bases and J by 5 bases, with 14 bases left in between.

This chain joins TRBV19 and TRBJ2-2, with TRBD1 matching 12 bases. CDR1 is LNHDA, CDR2 SQIVND, per germline (reference sequence). J was trimmed by 5 bases and V by 10 bases; bases with no gene match: 8. The length of the CDR3 is 15 residues. The CDR3 here is CAIKPGQGATGELFF. The CDR3 region has the DNA TGTGCCATCAAGCCGGGACAGGGGGCAACCGGGGAGCTGTTTTTT.

Of note for this clone: The same CDR3 is also encoded by other DNA sequences in this sample. The chain couples TRBV6-5 to TRBJ2-2; D is perhaps TRBD2 (5 bases). V was pared by 6 bases and J by 2 bases, with 7 bases between. The germline CDR1 and CDR2 sequences are MNHEY and SVGAGI. The CDR3 runs to 13 residues. The CDR3 bases are TGTGCCAGCAGGGACTCAAACACCGGGGAGCTGTTTTTT. Its translation is CASRDSNTGELFF.

Notes on this clone: Additional DNA sequences in this sample encode the identical CDR3. The gene calls are TRBV19 and TRBJ2-7, with 7 bases that match TRBD1. This CDR3 has 14 amino acids. V lost 1 base, J lost 2 bases, and 2 bases stayed unmatched. Germline V gene data show CDR1 as LNHDA and CDR2 as SQIVND (reference sequence). The chain's CDR3 is CASSIGQGTYEQYF. CDR3 bases: TGTGCCAGTAGTATAGGACAGGGTACCTACGAGCAGTACTTC. The full variable domain, with the rest looked up from reference TRBV19 and TRBJ2-7, is DGGITQSPKYLFRKEGQNVTLSCEQNLNHDAMYWYRQDPGQGLRLIYYSQIVNDFQKGDIAEGYSVSREKKESFPLTVTSAQKNPTAFYLCASSIGQGTYEQYFGPGTRLTVT.

On this clone itself: Other DNA sequences in the same sample also yield this CDR3. The chain carries TRBV29-1 and TRBJ2-5; maybe TRBD1 (5 bases). Germline lookup yields CDR1 SQVTM and CDR2 ANQGSEA. This CDR3 comprises 13 residues. V lost 3 bases and J lost 2, with 10 bases in between. CDR3 region: CSVEGRFQETQYF. DNA for the CDR3: TGCAGCGTTGAGGGGCGGTTTCAAGAGACCCAGTACTTC.

The chain joins TRBV18 to TRBJ2-2; 8 bases fit TRBD2. The V and J ends lost 2 bases and 5 bases, in that order; junction bases with no gene match: 10. The CDR3 has 17 residues. The germline V gene encodes CDR1 KGHSH and CDR2 LQKENI. The CDR3 bases are TGTGCCAGCTCACCAGTTGTCGCCAGCGGGGGTACCGGGGAGCTGTTTTTT. It specifies CASSPVVASGGTGELFF.

The chain recombines TRBV7-3 with TRBJ1-1, with D possibly TRBD1 on 5 matching bases. CDR3 length equals 15 residues. Looked up from germline, CDR1 is SGHTA and CDR2 is FQGTGA. The V and J ends lost 4 bases and 1 base respectively, with 13 bases between them. In nucleotides, the CDR3 is TGTGCCAGCAGCTCTGGGGTACAGGCGAACACTGAAGCTTTCTTT. Its translation is CASSSGVQANTEAFF.

The chain couples TRBV11-2 to TRBJ1-1; D is uncertain. The germline V gene encodes CDR1 SGHAT and CDR2 FQNNGV. This CDR3 contains 12 residues. V lost 2 bases and J 7 bases, leaving 8 bases between the germline ends. The CDR3 DNA reads as TGTGCCAGCAGCTTAAGGTCGGTTGAAGCTTTCTTT. Translated: CASSLRSVEAFF. Full variable domain (missing parts from reference TRBV11-2 and TRBJ1-1): EAGVAQSPRYKIIEKRQSVAFWCNPISGHATLYWYQQILGQGPKLLIQFQNNGVVDDSQLPKDRFSAERLKGVDSTLKIQPAKLEDSAVYLCASSLRSVEAFFGQGTRLTVV.

The rearrangement links TRBV7-8 to TRBJ2-3; weak D call: TRBD2 (5 bases). The ends were cut back, 1 base at V and 4 bases at J, with 15 bases in the middle. Germline V gives CDR1 SGHVS, CDR2 FQNEAQ. This CDR3 comprises 16 residues. The CDR3 nucleotides read TGTGCCAGCAGCTTAGTTTCGAGAGCGGATTCAGATACGCAGTATTTT. Encoded protein: CASSLVSRADSDTQYF.

On this clone itself: This specimen includes other DNA sequences encoding the same CDR3. The J gene is TRBJ2-1, the V gene TRBV4-3; D is ambiguous. V lost 0 bases, J lost 6 bases, and 6 bases lay in between. This CDR3 spans 13 amino acids. CDR1 and CDR2 from the germline V gene are LGHNA and YSLEER. The CDR3 DNA sequence: TGCGCCAGCAGCCAAGAGTTAAGCAATGAGCAGTTCTTC. Encoded protein: CASSQELSNEQFF.

This sequence joins TRBV28 and TRBJ2-1; TRBD2 matches at 12 bases. This CDR3 contains 14 residues. V lost 6 bases and J lost 9; bases outside the gene matches: 6. The germline CDR1 and CDR2 sequences are MDHEN and SYDVKM. In DNA form, the CDR3 reads TGTGCCAGCAGCTCTAGCGGGGGGGCAAGTGAGCAGTTCTTC. Its protein is CASSSSGGASEQFF.

The chain links TRBV5-4 to TRBJ2-5; TRBD1 is a possible D gene (6 bases). There are 17 residues in the CDR3. Germline values: CDR1 SGHNT, CDR2 YYREEE (reference sequence). Trimming left V 0 bases short and J 3 bases short, with 18 bases between. The CDR3 nucleotides read TGTGCCAGCAGCTTGGTCGACAGGCCTCCAACAAAAGAGACCCAGTACTTC. Amino acids: CASSLVDRPPTKETQYF.

This chain joins TRBV7-2 and TRBJ2-7; D is perhaps TRBD2 (7 bases). This CDR3 has 17 amino acids. Trimming took off 5 bases at V and 2 bases at J, with 22 bases between the two ends. Germline V gives CDR1 SGHTA, CDR2 FQGNSA. In DNA, the CDR3 is TGTGCCAGCAGCACAAGGGTATATGTGGGGGGGCCCTACGAGCAGTACTTC. Protein sequence: CASSTRVYVGGPYEQYF.

The chain combines TRBV7-9 with TRBJ1-2; D unclear. Trimming took 4 bases from V and 4 from J, leaving 10 bases between them. The CDR3 contains 13 residues. Germline V gene data show CDR1 as SEHNR and CDR2 as FQNEAQ (reference sequence). CDR3 coding DNA: TGTGCCAGCAGCTCTACAGTGACCTATGGCTACACCTTC. Amino acids: CASSSTVTYGYTF.

V gene TRBV5-1 combines with J gene TRBJ2-2, with 7 nucleotides matching TRBD1. Trimming at V came to 8 bases and at J to 2 bases, leaving 6 bases not matched to a gene. CDR3 length equals 14 residues. Germline V lookup: CDR1 SGHRS, CDR2 YFSETQ. The CDR3 reads CASKGGFNTGELFF. CDR3 sequence (DNA): TGCGCCAGTAAAGGGGGCTTTAACACCGGGGAGCTGTTTTTT. The full variable domain, completed using reference TRBV5-1 and TRBJ2-2, is KAGVTQTPRYLIKTRGQQVTLSCSPISGHRSVSWYQQTPGQGLQFLFEYFSETQRNKGNFPGRFSGRQFSNSRSEMNVSTLELGDSALYLCASKGGFNTGELFFGEGSRLTVL.